The rows below give T cell receptor beta chains drawn from one sample of a study of blood T cell repertoires in COVID-19. Assay used: immunoSEQ multiplex PCR; TCRdb lists only in-frame clones, some missing. The sample includes over 100,000 clones, roughly 82% of them seen just once. Material for sequencing was peripheral blood. All receptors come from a woman of 80 years or more with active or convalescent COVID-19. CDR3s leave out the opening cysteine and the closing phenylalanine or tryptophan.

v_call: TRBV9
j_call: TRBJ2-5
cdr3_aa: ASSVGSGVQTQETQY

v_call: TRBV27
j_call: TRBJ2-2
cdr3_aa: ASTRRLEVGELF

v_call: TRBV10-3
j_call: TRBJ1-1
cdr3_aa: ASQGRGTEAF

v_call: TRBV19
j_call: TRBJ2-7
cdr3_aa: ASSINTGGEEQY

v_call: TRBV18
j_call: TRBJ2-4
cdr3_aa: ASSPPGQLAKNIQY

v_call: TRBV27
j_call: TRBJ2-7
cdr3_aa: ASSLLLQGVYEQY

v_call: TRBV18
j_call: TRBJ1-1
cdr3_aa: ASSPRTEAF

v_call: TRBV28
j_call: TRBJ2-3
cdr3_aa: ASSWTTRADTQY

v_call: TRBV18
j_call: TRBJ1-5
cdr3_aa: ASSPGTGSGSNQPQH

v_call: TRBV7-2
j_call: TRBJ2-3
cdr3_aa: ASSLILAESTDTQY

v_call: TRBV5-8
j_call: TRBJ2-7
cdr3_aa: ASSIRQYEQY

v_call: TRBV11-3
j_call: TRBJ2-1
cdr3_aa: ASAVGGAGGGNEQF

v_call: TRBV6-5
j_call: TRBJ2-5
cdr3_aa: ASGLAGRETQY

v_call: TRBV25-1
j_call: TRBJ2-7
cdr3_aa: ASSGPSETLAYEQY

v_call: TRBV5-1
j_call: TRBJ1-2
cdr3_aa: ASSGDRGGGYT

v_call: TRBV2
j_call: TRBJ1-6
cdr3_aa: ASSVQGYNSPLH

v_call: TRBV5-1
j_call: TRBJ1-2
cdr3_aa: ASSLGSGRKDYGYT

v_call: TRBV5-8
j_call: TRBJ1-5
cdr3_aa: ASSLQVQSQGVGQPQH

v_call: TRBV6-6
j_call: TRBJ1-1
cdr3_aa: ASSYAAGEGNTEAF

v_call: TRBV7-2
j_call: TRBJ2-3
cdr3_aa: ASSIPTSGADTQY

v_call: TRBV28
j_call: TRBJ2-1
cdr3_aa: ASTQGLAGSNEQF

v_call: TRBV6-1
j_call: TRBJ1-1
cdr3_aa: ASSELAAGAF

v_call: TRBV18
j_call: TRBJ2-2
cdr3_aa: ASSPERDGLTGELF

v_call: TRBV28
j_call: TRBJ2-7
cdr3_aa: ASSSGAGGAGRSYEQY

v_call: TRBV6-5
j_call: TRBJ1-2
cdr3_aa: ASSLGGVVTNYGYT

v_call: TRBV5-4
j_call: TRBJ2-3
cdr3_aa: ASSLGQTPSTDTQY

v_call: TRBV5-1
j_call: TRBJ1-1
cdr3_aa: ASSSLQGNTEAF

v_call: TRBV25-1
j_call: TRBJ2-2
cdr3_aa: ASRGDTGELF

v_call: TRBV30
j_call: TRBJ2-5
cdr3_aa: AWSVLETQY

v_call: TRBV3-1/TRBV3-2
j_call: TRBJ2-2
cdr3_aa: ASSLGLALGAGELF

v_call: TRBV7-3
j_call: TRBJ2-2
cdr3_aa: ASSKDRARTGELF

v_call: TRBV9
j_call: TRBJ2-6
cdr3_aa: ASSPRWAGGAGANVLT

v_call: TRBV18
j_call: TRBJ1-2
cdr3_aa: ASSLDSSYGYT

v_call: TRBV5-1
j_call: TRBJ2-1
cdr3_aa: ATRGRSSYNEQF

v_call: TRBV19
j_call: TRBJ2-1
cdr3_aa: ASSILSVRLNEQF

v_call: TRBV5-6
j_call: TRBJ1-2
cdr3_aa: ASSFYGDNYGYT

v_call: TRBV6-5
j_call: TRBJ1-5
cdr3_aa: ASSYSAHGGQPQH

v_call: TRBV19
j_call: TRBJ2-3
cdr3_aa: ASTLRPSGRDTQY

v_call: TRBV12-3/TRBV12-4
j_call: TRBJ2-1
cdr3_aa: ASSPTPYNEQF

v_call: TRBV5-1
j_call: TRBJ2-7
cdr3_aa: ASSFGLAGGAEQY

v_call: TRBV5-1
j_call: TRBJ2-3
cdr3_aa: ASSLRGTDTQY

v_call: TRBV5-1
j_call: TRBJ1-5
cdr3_aa: ASSTGTGRNQPQH

v_call: TRBV5-1
j_call: TRBJ2-1
cdr3_aa: ASSYGRANEQF

v_call: TRBV28
j_call: TRBJ2-2
cdr3_aa: ASSLRGITGELF

v_call: TRBV24-1
j_call: TRBJ1-2
cdr3_aa: ATRGSSYGYT

v_call: TRBV11-2
j_call: TRBJ2-1
cdr3_aa: ASSPRVVEF

v_call: TRBV5-1
j_call: TRBJ1-3
cdr3_aa: ASSLQGTSGNTIY

v_call: TRBV5-4
j_call: TRBJ2-2
cdr3_aa: ASSPGGDRAIGELF

v_call: TRBV6-5
j_call: TRBJ2-7
cdr3_aa: ASTKVGTGVNEQY

v_call: TRBV28
j_call: TRBJ1-1
cdr3_aa: ASSLGQGGGTEAF

v_call: TRBV5-1
j_call: TRBJ1-1
cdr3_aa: ASSLSGPRRAF

v_call: TRBV4-1
j_call: TRBJ2-2
cdr3_aa: ASSQQSSGRLDGELF

v_call: TRBV5-1
j_call: TRBJ2-3
cdr3_aa: ASSLALLDTSTDTQY

v_call: TRBV28
j_call: TRBJ2-7
cdr3_aa: ATDGQYSYEQY